This T cell receptor (beta chain) comes out of a study of OX40 agonist ivuxolimab in advanced cancers. The CDR3 has 15 amino acids. The junction had 5 bases not matched to a gene; V was cut back by 4 bases and J by 1 base. In germline, CDR1 is PRHDT, CDR2 FYEKMQ (reference sequence). Measured with immunoSEQ multiplex PCR; TCRdb has only the in-frame clones, and not every one. The sample shows tens of thousands of clones, around 94% of them seen only once. The TCR comes from an adult with an advanced solid tumor such as melanoma, head and neck, liver or kidney cancer. The source was CD4+ or CD8+ T cells sorted from blood, collected in a trial of the OX40 agonist ivuxolimab. The rearrangement links TRBV13 to TRBJ1-1; TRBD1 agrees at 8 bases. The CDR3 bases are TGTGCCAGCAGCTCACTCGACAGGGGGAACACTGAAGCTTTCTTT. As protein: CASSSLDRGNTEAFF.